Sequencing of this T cell receptor beta chain was carried out in a study of cytomegalovirus exposure and HLA in healthy donors. As for the study in general: An earlier analysis found roughly 110 million unique TCR beta sequences from about 190 million T cells.

On this clone: Its antigen is unidentified.

With 60 Vbeta and 13 Jbeta primers, the PCR was carried out. Sequencing was performed with immunoSEQ multiplex PCR; in TCRdb, only in-frame clones are kept and a portion is missing. The sample has about 200,000 clones; over 65% are singletons. Findings of the study overall: A later analysis found most CMV-associated TCR beta chains apparently HLA-restricted. According to the study, 160 or so TCR beta chains were cytomegalovirus-associated. Exclusion as indistinguishable affected some V segments, including TRBV6-2 and TRBV6-3.

The CDR3 has 13 residues. The germline V gene encodes CDR1 LNHDA and CDR2 SQIVND (reference sequence). The V end lost 2 bases, the J end lost 5 bases, and 9 bases lay between the germline ends. The receptor was isolated from a boy younger than 10 in good health and CMV-seronegative. The source material was PBMCs. The gene calls are TRBV19 and TRBJ1-1, with a tentative D call TRBD1 (6 bases). In DNA form, the CDR3 reads TGTGCCAGTAGTATACTCAGGGGAACTGAAGCTTTCTTT. Translating gives CASSILRGTEAFF.